The sequence of this T cell receptor beta chain was determined in a study of T cell clusters in autoimmune cytopenias. Frequency places this clonotype as medium-sized. Its antigen is unidentified. This CDR3 comprises 14 residues. Germline lookup yields CDR1 MNHNY and CDR2 SVGAGI (reference sequence). TRB was amplified by touch-down multiplex PCR, primer pools A and B combined. From its re-call of the multiplex PCR reads, TCRdb lists each CDR3 protein once, without DNA. The ten top clones account for roughly 3%, within a sample of more than 6,500 distinct CDR3 sequences. Each sample's input was approximately 270 ng genomic DNA, 35,000 to 40,000 genome equivalents. Overall study findings and caveats: TRB repertoire shifts in secondary cytopenia and chronic lymphocytic leukemia mostly reflected lymphoma, not autoimmunity. The T cell clusters were defined only in silico, without experimental functional validation.

Material: peripheral blood. V and J are TRBV6-6 and TRBJ1-1; TCRdb reports TRBD1, a call that lacks DNA to check it against. This TCR was sampled from a human donor with an autoimmune cytopenia or autoimmune hepatitis (not recorded which). CDR3: CASSYAGMGGGAFF.